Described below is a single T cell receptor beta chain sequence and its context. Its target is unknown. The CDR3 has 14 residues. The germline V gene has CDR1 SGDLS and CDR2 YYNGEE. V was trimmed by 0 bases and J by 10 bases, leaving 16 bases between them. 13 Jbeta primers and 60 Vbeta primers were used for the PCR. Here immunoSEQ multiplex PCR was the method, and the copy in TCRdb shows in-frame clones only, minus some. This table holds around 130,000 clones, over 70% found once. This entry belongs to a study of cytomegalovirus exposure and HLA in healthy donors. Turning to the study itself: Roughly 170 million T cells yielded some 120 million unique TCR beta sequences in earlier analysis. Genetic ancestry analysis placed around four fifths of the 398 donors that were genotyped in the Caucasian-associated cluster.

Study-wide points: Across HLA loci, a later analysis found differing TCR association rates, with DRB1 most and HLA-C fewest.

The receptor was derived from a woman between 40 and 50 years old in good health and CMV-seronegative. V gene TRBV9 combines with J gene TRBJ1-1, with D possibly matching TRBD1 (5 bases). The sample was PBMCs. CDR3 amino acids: CASSVDGRGEGAFF. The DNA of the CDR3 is TGTGCCAGCAGCGTAGATGGCCGGGGGGAGGGAGCTTTCTTT.